Below, 29 T cell receptor beta chains from the same sample are listed, as sequenced in a study of regulatory and conventional T cells in RAG deficiency. Clones were sequenced by immunoSEQ multiplex PCR, and TCRdb holds only the in-frame ones, with some missing. The sample consists of about 30,000 clones, roughly 96% of them appearing once. Conventional CD4+ T cells were sorted from blood as CD25-low CD127-high cells. These sequences were also reported in another study, on regulatory T cells. From that second work: Amplification used 52 TRBV primers and 13 TRBJ primers.

Sequenced material: CD25- CD4+ T cells sorted from blood. Every receptor here comes from a human donor in good health.

J is TRBJ1-1 and V is TRBV7-9; 7 nucleotides agree with TRBD1. CDR3 size: 14 residues. The germline gives CDR1 SEHNR, CDR2 FQNEAQ (reference sequence). The trim removed 4 bases at V and 5 bases at J, leaving 7 bases unmatched. The CDR3: CASSSLGGQTEAFF. The CDR3 region has the DNA TGTGCCAGCAGCTCTCTAGGGGGACAGACTGAAGCTTTCTTT.

The chain combines TRBV15 with TRBJ2-3; weak D call: TRBD2 (7 bases). CDR1 and CDR2 (germline): LNHNV, YYDKDF (reference sequence). The length of the CDR3 is 16 residues. V dropped 8 bases and J dropped 5 bases, with 23 bases sitting between them. CDR3 residues: CATREGGTGGQDTQYF. DNA of the CDR3: TGTGCCACCCGAGAGGGGGGGACGGGGGGCCAAGATACGCAGTATTTT.

Only one count was recorded for this clone. The V call is TRBV5-6, the J call TRBJ2-2; 7 positions agree with TRBD1. Per the germline V gene, CDR1 is SGHDT and CDR2 is YYEEEE. The CDR3 covers 16 residues. V lost 5 bases and J lost 5; bases outside the gene matches: 12. The CDR3 spells CASRTLVTGITGELFF. The CDR3 DNA sequence: TGTGCCAGCAGGACATTGGTGACAGGGATAACCGGGGAGCTGTTTTTT.

The V and J genes are TRBV29-1 and TRBJ2-3; D perhaps matches TRBD2 (5 bases). The CDR3 has 16 amino acids. Germline assignment: CDR1 SQVTM and CDR2 ANQGSEA. Between the trimmed V and J ends, which lost 6 bases and 3 bases, there was a span of 22 bases. CDR3: CSVGGVEAGITDTQYF. CDR3 nucleotide sequence: TGCAGCGTGGGTGGGGTTGAAGCCGGGATAACAGATACGCAGTATTTT.

This chain connects TRBV5-1 to TRBJ2-5; D ambiguous. The CDR3 covers 12 residues. V was pared by 4 bases and J by 4 bases, with 8 bases between. From germline, CDR1 is SGHRS and CDR2 YFSETQ. The CDR3 DNA reads TGCGCCAGCAGCCCCCTCGGAGAGACCCAGTACTTC. It yields the protein CASSPLGETQYF.

The chain recombines TRBV7-2 with TRBJ2-7, with D tentatively TRBD2 (5 bases). Looked up from germline, CDR1 is SGHTA and CDR2 is FQGNSA. The CDR3 runs 13 residues. Trimming cost V 5 bases and J 6 bases, with 14 bases left between them. The CDR3 is CASSPRRIGEQYF. The CDR3 DNA follows: TGTGCCAGCAGCCCCCGGAGGATCGGCGAGCAGTACTTC.

The chain uses TRBV18 and TRBJ1-2; D is undetermined. The CDR3 covers 15 residues. CDR1 and CDR2 from the germline V gene are KGHSH and LQKENI. Trimming cost V 3 bases and J 2 bases, with 13 bases left between them. The CDR3 DNA is TGTGCCAGCTCACCGCAGGACGGAGGAAACTATGGCTACACCTTC. Translation gives CASSPQDGGNYGYTF.

This chain links TRBV18 with TRBJ2-7, with D hard to call. V was pared by 3 bases and J by 6 bases, with 9 bases between. Germline CDR1 is KGHSH and CDR2 is LQKENI. CDR3 length equals 12 residues. The CDR3 DNA sequence: TGTGCCAGCTCACCGAGATACGGCGAGCAGTACTTC. Its protein product is CASSPRYGEQYF.

The rearrangement joins TRBV5-6 to TRBJ2-1; D uncertain. Germline CDR1 is SGHDT and CDR2 is YYEEEE. CDR3 size: 14 residues. V was shortened by 4 bases and J by 2 bases, with 10 bases between the two germline ends. CDR3 sequence: CASSSPVTYNEQFF. The CDR3 DNA follows: TGTGCCAGCAGCAGCCCTGTCACCTACAATGAGCAGTTCTTC.

The chain recombines TRBV6-5 with TRBJ2-2, with D tentatively TRBD2 (5 bases). V was shortened by 6 bases and J by 4 bases, with 15 bases between the two germline ends. The CDR3 is 15 residues long. Looked up from germline, CDR1 is MNHEY and CDR2 is SVGAGI. In DNA, the CDR3 is TGTGCCAGCAGCTTTAGCGAGGCGGGCACCGGGGAGCTGTTTTTT. It yields the protein CASSFSEAGTGELFF.

The genes are TRBV25-1 and TRBJ1-2; 8 bases align to TRBD1. V was clipped by 6 bases and J by 7 bases; unmatched bases: 13. This CDR3 has 15 amino acids. Per germline, CDR1 MGHDK and CDR2 SYGVNS. The DNA of the CDR3 is TGTGCCAGCAGCCCGGACAGGGCGTTGGCTTTTGGCTACACCTTC. It is translated as CASSPDRALAFGYTF.

The genes are TRBV9 and TRBJ2-1; 10 nucleotides agree with TRBD1. Germline V gives CDR1 SGDLS, CDR2 YYNGEE. Trimming removed 4 bases from V and 6 bases from J; junction bases left unmatched: 7. This CDR3 is 15 amino acids long. The CDR3 loop reads CASSRGDRGVNEQFF. The DNA for the CDR3 is TGTGCCAGCAGCAGAGGGGACAGGGGAGTCAATGAGCAGTTCTTC.

To note about this clone: The junction differs from germline at one of its ends, possibly a read error. J is TRBJ2-1 and V is TRBV27; a weak D match, TRBD1 (6 bases). Germline CDR1 reads MNHEY; CDR2 reads SMNVEV (reference sequence). The CDR3 runs 15 residues. As DNA, the CDR3 is TGTGCCAGCCGTTTCCGGGACACATCCTACAATGAGCAGTTCTTC. Translating it yields CASRFRDTSYNEQFF.

The chain carries TRBV11-3 and TRBJ2-2, with 10 bases identical to TRBD2. Trimming at V came to 5 bases and at J to 6 bases, leaving 6 bases not matched to a gene. The CDR3 contains 15 residues. Germline CDR1 is SGHNT and CDR2 is YENEEA. The DNA for the CDR3 is TGTGCCAGCAGCCCAAGCGGGGGGGCGCCCGGGGAGCTGTTTTTT. Its translation is CASSPSGGAPGELFF.

This chain uses TRBV5-1 with TRBJ1-6; maybe TRBD1 (5 bases). CDR1 and CDR2 from the germline V gene are SGHRS and YFSETQ. The CDR3 has 15 residues. Trimming shortened V by 5 bases and J by 6 bases, and 15 bases separated the two germline ends. The CDR3 protein is CASRAPDILNSPLHF. Written as DNA, the CDR3 is TGCGCCAGCAGGGCGCCGGACATCCTTAATTCACCCCTCCACTTT. The complete variable domain, with remaining parts taken from reference TRBV5-1 and TRBJ1-6, reads KAGVTQTPRYLIKTRGQQVTLSCSPISGHRSVSWYQQTPGQGLQFLFEYFSETQRNKGNFPGRFSGRQFSNSRSEMNVSTLELGDSALYLCASRAPDILNSPLHFGNGTRLTVT.

The J gene is TRBJ2-7, the V gene TRBV20-1; D might be TRBD2 (6 bases). The CDR3 is made up of 11 amino acids. Trimming removed 0 bases from V and 9 bases from J, with 9 bases in between. The germline gives CDR1 DFQATT, CDR2 SNEGSKA (reference sequence). This chain's CDR3 is CSARDLTRQYF. CDR3 nucleotides: TGCAGTGCTAGAGATTTGACTAGGCAGTACTTC.

The chain joins TRBV19 to TRBJ1-3; the match to TRBD1 covers 7 bases. After removal of 6 bases from V and 2 bases from J, the junction contained 4 bases not matched to a gene. CDR1 is LNHDA and CDR2 is SQIVND in the germline V gene (reference sequence). The CDR3 covers 14 residues. The CDR3, as DNA: TGTGCCAGTAGAAAGACAGGGACTGGAAACACCATATATTTT. It specifies CASRKTGTGNTIYF. The whole variable domain, remainder taken from reference TRBV19 and TRBJ1-3, is DGGITQSPKYLFRKEGQNVTLSCEQNLNHDAMYWYRQDPGQGLRLIYYSQIVNDFQKGDIAEGYSVSREKKESFPLTVTSAQKNPTAFYLCASRKTGTGNTIYFGEGSWLTVV.

The V and J genes are TRBV6-1 and TRBJ1-1, with D perhaps matching TRBD1 (6 bases). V was shortened by 1 base and J by 7 bases, with 16 bases between the two germline ends. Germline loops: CDR1 MNHNS, CDR2 SASEGT. The CDR3 consists of 15 residues. CDR3 in amino acids: CASSEGIDRHYEAFF. CDR3 DNA sequence: TGTGCCAGCAGTGAAGGGATTGACAGGCACTATGAAGCTTTCTTT.

This sequence joins TRBV7-2 and TRBJ2-3; 8 bases map to TRBD2. The CDR3 covers 15 residues. Unmatched junction bases numbered 11, after V lost 5 bases and J lost 7 bases. Germline V gene data show CDR1 as SGHTA and CDR2 as FQGNSA. As DNA, the CDR3 is TGTGCCAGCAGCGGAACAGGTCGGGGGGGAAATACGCAGTATTTT. This translates into CASSGTGRGGNTQYF.

This rearrangement joins TRBV4-1 to TRBJ2-7, with TRBD1 as a possible D gene (9 bases). The ends were cut back, 0 bases at V and 2 bases at J, with 14 bases in the middle. CDR1 and CDR2 from the germline V gene are MGHRA and YSYEKL. CDR3 length: 16 amino acids. CDR3 sequence reads: CASSQDSGTGPYEQYF. CDR3 DNA sequence: TGCGCCAGCAGCCAAGATAGCGGGACAGGGCCCTACGAGCAGTACTTC.

The chain links TRBV7-6 to TRBJ1-2; 9 bases align to TRBD1. This CDR3 is 16 amino acids long. Looked up from germline, CDR1 is SGHVS and CDR2 is FNYEAQ. V was pared by 5 bases and J by 6 bases, with 13 bases of the junction left unmatched. CDR3: CASSRTISGTGHGYTF. The CDR3, as DNA: TGTGCCAGCAGCCGCACAATATCAGGGACAGGGCATGGCTACACCTTC.

The chain uses TRBV7-9 and TRBJ2-7; 7 bases agree with TRBD2. The germline gives CDR1 SEHNR, CDR2 FQNEAQ (reference sequence). The ends lost 1 base at V and 9 bases at J; junction bases unmatched: 3. The length of the CDR3 is 12 residues. Here the CDR3 DNA reads TGTGCCAGCAGCTTAGAACGGACTAGGCAGTACTTC. The encoded protein is CASSLERTRQYF.

The rearrangement joins TRBV5-1 to TRBJ1-2; D might be TRBD1 (6 bases). Germline CDR1 is SGHRS and CDR2 is YFSETQ. The V end lost 3 bases, the J end lost 0 bases, and 9 bases lay between the germline ends. The CDR3 runs 14 residues. CDR3 sequence: CASSWDTANYGYTF. The CDR3 region has the DNA TGCGCCAGCAGCTGGGACACCGCTAACTATGGCTACACCTTC.

V is TRBV5-1 and J is TRBJ2-2; D gene uncertain. Looked up from germline, CDR1 is SGHRS and CDR2 is YFSETQ. The V end lost 3 bases, the J end lost 4 bases, and 13 bases lay between the germline ends. This CDR3 has 15 residues. As DNA, the CDR3 is TGCGCCAGCAGCTGGGCGACATCGCCCACCGGGGAGCTGTTTTTT. Its translation: CASSWATSPTGELFF.

The gene calls are TRBV5-1 and TRBJ1-1, with D hard to call. The ends were cut back, 0 bases at V and 4 bases at J, with 16 bases in the middle. Germline CDR1 SGHRS, CDR2 YFSETQ. This CDR3 region has 16 residues. CDR3 region: CASSLEPRQVGTEAFF. As DNA, the CDR3 is TGCGCCAGCAGCTTGGAGCCGAGACAAGTGGGCACTGAAGCTTTCTTT.

This sequence joins TRBV6-5 and TRBJ1-3; D is unclear. Trimming removed 3 bases from V and 0 bases from J, with 12 bases in between. The CDR3 runs to 16 residues. Germline V gene sequence: CDR1 MNHEY, CDR2 SVGAGI. CDR3 sequence (DNA): TGTGCCAGCAGTTATCATTCGGCGGACTCTGGAAACACCATATATTTT. It is translated as CASSYHSADSGNTIYF.

V is TRBV29-1 and J is TRBJ1-1; the match to TRBD1 covers 7 bases. CDR1 is SQVTM and CDR2 is ANQGSEA in the germline V gene. Unmatched junction bases numbered 3, after V lost 5 bases and J lost 0 bases. This CDR3 is built from 13 residues. CDR3 nucleotides: TGCAGCGTTTGGGGGACAGTGAACACTGAAGCTTTCTTT. Amino acids: CSVWGTVNTEAFF.

The V call is TRBV5-1, the J call TRBJ2-3; 8 positions agree with TRBD1. The V and J ends lost 2 bases and 6 bases, in that order; junction bases with no gene match: 11. CDR1 and CDR2 from the germline V gene are SGHRS and YFSETQ. This CDR3 has 16 amino acids. DNA for the CDR3: TGCGCCAGCAGCTTCAGGGGGCGTATGGGGTCCGATACGCAGTATTTT. It translates to CASSFRGRMGSDTQYF.

This clone was found once. This CDR3 is CAWSVNSGYQPQHF. In DNA form, the CDR3 reads TGTGCCTGGAGTGTCAACAGTGGGTATCAGCCCCAGCATTTT. This chain uses TRBV30 with TRBJ1-5, with D uncertain. Between the trimmed V and J ends, which lost 0 bases and 5 bases, there was a span of 11 bases. CDR3 size: 14 residues. Germline V lookup: CDR1 GTSNPN, CDR2 SVGIG (reference sequence).